This T cell receptor beta chain originates from a study of blood T cell repertoires in COVID-19 (TCRdb year 2020). About the study as a whole: The collaborator samples originated in the United States, Italy and Spain and spanned the acute and convalescent phases of COVID-19. Nearly every sample came with metadata listing a de-identified subject ID, COVID-19 status, age in years and sex. The samples were drawn from the first 160 participants of the ongoing ImmuneRACE study and from 1,254 subjects provided by 6 global collaborators. The prospective study material was composed of cDNA or gDNA derived from T cells, B-cell-depleted T cells, or PBMCs. Subjects who had been exposed to COVID-19, were actively infected with it, or had recovered from it provided the deeply sampled blood TCRbeta repertoires that made up the dataset. Where available, HLA class I and class II types were taken from metadata supplied by the sample provider and were not determined by assay-based typing. A freely available public database, intended as a resource for researchers studying the immune response to SARS-CoV-2, is where the repertoires were released. Broader findings and caveats from the paper: How much clinical and demographic metadata was included differed by source and by participant, and the metadata was provided uncurated.

Collaborating institutions collected whole blood in K2EDTA tubes following their own protocols. For TCRbeta analysis, collaborators shipped samples in one of three forms: frozen whole blood, isolated PBMCs, or DNA extracted from either of those sample types. From the cysteine up to the phenylalanine, the CDR3 has a length of 12 residues. Left in the record is the CDR3 DNA by itself, 36 bases read in frame from the first base. V ends up 2 bases short and J 7 bases short, with an unmatched junction base count of 3. From the germline V gene, CDR1 is SQVTM and CDR2 is ANQGSEA. In regard to this clone: No antigen is known for it. No much larger clone is present one base from it, and per-base qualities are unavailable.

The immunoSEQ Assay, a bias-controlled multiplex PCR, was used to amplify TCRbeta CDR3 regions from genomic DNA. Per the original workflow: Nucleated cell counts per sample were estimated from amplification of reference gene primers within the assay. Sequence reads were collapsed and filtered to measure the absolute abundance of every unique TCRbeta CDR3 rearrangement. For each sample, productive Simpson clonality was calculated by taking the square root of Simpson's diversity index across productive rearrangements. TCRdb obtained this table from immuneACCESS and retained in-frame rearrangements with V and J assigned. These tables miss some clones; where compared with another copy, unresolved V genes account for less than half of the shortfall, and the remainder is unexplained. V and J calls and clone size are those listed in that table; D and trimming were worked out from the DNA. In this sample the table shows 290,000 or so clones, around 87% of which occur a single time. Of the sample, 1.3% falls within the top ten clones.

Recombination linked TRBV29-1 to TRBJ2-5; 8 bases in between match TRBD1. Sequences were obtained from peripheral blood. The receptor was derived from a man in his 70s with acute or convalescent COVID-19. The CDR3 region: CSVEQGAGTQYF. The DNA sequence reads TGCAGCGTTGAACAGGGGGCAGGGACCCAGTACTTC.